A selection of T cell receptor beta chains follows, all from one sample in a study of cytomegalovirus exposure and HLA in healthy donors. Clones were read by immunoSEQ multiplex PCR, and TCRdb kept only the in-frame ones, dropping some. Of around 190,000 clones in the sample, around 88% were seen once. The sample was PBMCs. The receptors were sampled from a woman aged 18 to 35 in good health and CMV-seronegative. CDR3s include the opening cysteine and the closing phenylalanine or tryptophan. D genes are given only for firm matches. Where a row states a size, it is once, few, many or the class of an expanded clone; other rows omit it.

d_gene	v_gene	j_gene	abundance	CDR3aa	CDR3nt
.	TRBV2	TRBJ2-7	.	CASSEQESSYEQYF	TGTGCCAGCAGTGAACAGGAAAGCTCCTACGAGCAGTACTTC
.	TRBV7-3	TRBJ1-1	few	CASSLGRDTMAFF	TGTGCCAGCAGCTTGGGGAGAGATACGATGGCTTTCTTT
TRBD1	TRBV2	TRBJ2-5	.	CASSRDRGETQYF	TGTGCCAGCAGTCGGGACAGGGGGGAGACCCAGTACTTC
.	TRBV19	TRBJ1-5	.	CATAGYSNQPQHF	TGTGCCACCGCGGGCTATAGCAATCAGCCCCAGCATTTT
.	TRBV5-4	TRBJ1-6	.	CASSFPGQGSPLHF	TGTGCCAGCAGCTTTCCGGGACAAGGTTCACCCCTCCACTTT
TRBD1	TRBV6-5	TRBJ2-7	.	CASTADRGPYEQYF	TGTGCCAGCACCGCAGACAGGGGACCCTACGAGCAGTACTTC
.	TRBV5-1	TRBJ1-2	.	CASSPGQSNYGYTF	TGCGCCAGCAGTCCAGGACAGTCTAACTATGGCTACACCTTC
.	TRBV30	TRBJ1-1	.	CAWRGDMNTEAFF	TGTGCCTGGAGAGGGGACATGAACACTGAAGCTTTCTTT
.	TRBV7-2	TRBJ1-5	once	CASSLVGGYSNQPQHF	TGTGCCAGCAGCTTAGTCGGGGGGTATAGCAATCAGCCCCAGCATTTT
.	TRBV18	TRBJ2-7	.	CASSPPASRAYEQYF	TGTGCCAGCTCACCACCGGCTTCCAGGGCCTACGAGCAGTACTTC
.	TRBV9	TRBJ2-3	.	CASSVRTATDTQYF	TGTGCCAGCAGCGTCAGGACAGCCACAGATACGCAGTATTTT
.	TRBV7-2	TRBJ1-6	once	CASSLPSDSPLHF	TGTGCCAGCAGCTTGCCGTCGGATTCACCCCTCCACTTT
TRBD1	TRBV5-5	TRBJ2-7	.	CASSLPTPTGANEQYF	TGTGCCAGCAGCTTACCCACCCCGACAGGGGCAAACGAGCAGTACTTC
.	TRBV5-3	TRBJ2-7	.	CASKLGGRYEQYF	TGTGCAAGCAAGCTCGGGGGGCGGTACGAGCAGTACTTC
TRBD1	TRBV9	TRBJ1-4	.	CASSDPGQGADEKLFF	TGTGCCAGCAGCGATCCGGGACAGGGGGCTGATGAAAAACTGTTTTTT
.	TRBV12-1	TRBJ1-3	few	CASRRGRGNTIYF	TGTGCCAGCCGGCGTGGCAGGGGAAACACCATATATTTT
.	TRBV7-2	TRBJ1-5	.	CASSPGVKTGPQHF	TGTGCCAGCAGCCCCGGAGTAAAAACAGGGCCCCAGCATTTT
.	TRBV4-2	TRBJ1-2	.	CASSQEWTGTLGRYYGYTF	TGTGCCAGCAGCCAAGAATGGACCGGGACTCTGGGACGTTACTATGGCTACACCTTC
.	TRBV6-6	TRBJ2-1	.	CASSYSTLVEQFF	TGTGCCAGCAGTTACTCGACGCTAGTCGAGCAGTTCTTC
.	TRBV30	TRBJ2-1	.	CAWSGGTYNEQFF	TGTGCCTGGAGCGGGGGAACCTACAATGAGCAGTTCTTC
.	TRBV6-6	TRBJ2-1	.	CASSYPQVDEQFF	TGTGCCAGCAGTTACCCTCAGGTCGATGAGCAGTTCTTC
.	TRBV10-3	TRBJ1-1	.	CAISESEGRTEAFF	TGTGCCATCAGTGAGTCGGAGGGGAGGACTGAAGCTTTCTTT
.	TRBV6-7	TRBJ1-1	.	CASSTEGCEAFF	TGTGCCAGCAGTACGGAGGGCTGTGAAGCTTTCTTT
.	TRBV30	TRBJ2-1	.	CAWSFYGGADEQFF	TGTGCCTGGAGTTTCTACGGGGGTGCCGATGAGCAGTTCTTC
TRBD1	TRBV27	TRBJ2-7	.	CASSPTGVYEQYF	TGTGCCAGCAGTCCCACAGGGGTCTACGAGCAGTACTTC
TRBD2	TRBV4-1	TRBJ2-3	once	CASSQVGTGLAGGPGTDTQYF	TGCGCCAGCAGCCAAGTGGGAACTGGACTAGCGGGGGGGCCAGGCACAGATACGCAGTATTTT
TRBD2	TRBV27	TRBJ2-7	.	CASSMKGGGYEQYF	TGTGCCAGCAGCATGAAGGGCGGGGGCTACGAGCAGTACTTC
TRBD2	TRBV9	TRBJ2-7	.	CASSKGTRTFYEQYF	TGTGCCAGCAGCAAAGGGACTAGAACATTCTACGAGCAGTACTTC
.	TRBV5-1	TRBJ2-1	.	CASSLGAPYNEQFF	TGCGCCAGCAGCTTGGGAGCTCCCTACAATGAGCAGTTCTTC
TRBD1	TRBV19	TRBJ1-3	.	CASSSLDRGVSGNTIYF	TGTGCCAGTAGTTCTCTGGACAGGGGCGTTTCTGGAAACACCATATATTTT
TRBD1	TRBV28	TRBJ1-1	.	CASSSSGTGGTEAFF	TGTGCCAGCAGTTCGTCCGGGACAGGGGGAACTGAAGCTTTCTTT
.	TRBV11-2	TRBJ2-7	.	CASSLQGGYYEQYF	TGTGCCAGCAGCTTACAGGGTGGCTACTACGAGCAGTACTTC
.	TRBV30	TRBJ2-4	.	CAWSSRQRLAKNIQYF	TGTGCCTGGAGTTCCCGGCAAAGACTAGCCAAAAACATTCAGTACTTC
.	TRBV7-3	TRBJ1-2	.	CASSPGQGFYGYTF	TGTGCCAGCAGCCCGGGACAAGGGTTTTATGGCTACACCTTC
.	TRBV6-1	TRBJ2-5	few	CASSDKTGGRKTQYF	TGTGCCAGCAGTGATAAGACAGGAGGTCGAAAGACCCAGTACTTC
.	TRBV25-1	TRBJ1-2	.	CASSVVKGGGYTF	TGTGCCAGCAGTGTGGTTAAAGGGGGTGGCTACACCTTC
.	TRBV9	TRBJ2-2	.	CASSVRGMNTGELFF	TGTGCCAGCAGCGTTCGGGGGATGAACACCGGGGAGCTGTTTTTT
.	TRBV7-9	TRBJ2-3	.	CASSFPLGTQYF	TGTGCCAGCAGCTTCCCCCTCGGTACGCAGTATTTT
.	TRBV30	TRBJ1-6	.	CAWIWQGESSYNSPLHF	TGTGCCTGGATATGGCAGGGCGAATCCTCCTATAATTCACCCCTCCACTTT
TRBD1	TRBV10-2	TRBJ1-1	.	CASNRGGTEAFF	TGCGCCAGCAACAGGGGCGGCACTGAAGCTTTCTTT
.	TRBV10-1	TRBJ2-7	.	CASSESREQYF	TGCGCCAGCAGTGAGTCGAGAGAGCAGTACTTC
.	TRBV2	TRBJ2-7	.	CASYALGYEQYF	TGTGCCAGCTACGCCCTCGGTTACGAGCAGTACTTC